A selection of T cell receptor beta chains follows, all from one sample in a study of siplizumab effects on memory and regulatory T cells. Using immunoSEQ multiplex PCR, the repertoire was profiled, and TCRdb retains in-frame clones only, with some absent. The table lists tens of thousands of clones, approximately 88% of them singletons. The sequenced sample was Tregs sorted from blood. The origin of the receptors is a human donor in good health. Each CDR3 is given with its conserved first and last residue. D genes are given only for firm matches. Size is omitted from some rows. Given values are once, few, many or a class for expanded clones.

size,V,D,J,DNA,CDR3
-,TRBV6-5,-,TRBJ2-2,TGTGCCAGCAGTGGTCTTGCGAACACCGGGGAGCTGTTTTTT,CASSGLANTGELFF
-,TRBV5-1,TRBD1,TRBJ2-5,TGCGCCAGCCGCAAACCCCGGGACAGGTACCTACAAGAGACCCAGTACTTC,CASRKPRDRYLQETQYF
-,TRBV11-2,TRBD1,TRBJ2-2,TGTGCCAGCAGCTACAGACAGGGGATCGGGGAGCTGTTTTTT,CASSYRQGIGELFF
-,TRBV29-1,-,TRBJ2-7,TGCAGCGTTGATCGGGGCCTTAGCTCCTACGAGCAGTACTTC,CSVDRGLSSYEQYF
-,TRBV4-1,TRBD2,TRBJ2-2,TGCGCCAGCAGCCAACCGGGACTAGCGGGGGGGCCGGATCGCGCCGGGGAGCTGTTTTTT,CASSQPGLAGGPDRAGELFF
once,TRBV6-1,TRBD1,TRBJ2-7,TGTGCCAGCAGTGGTGCAGGACAGGGTTCCTACGAGCAGTACTTC,CASSGAGQGSYEQYF
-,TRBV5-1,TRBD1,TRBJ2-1,TGCGCCAGTACGGGACAGGGCCACAATGAGCAGTTCTTC,CASTGQGHNEQFF
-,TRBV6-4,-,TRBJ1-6,TGTGCCAGCTGCGTTTTGGGTTCACCCCTCCACTTT,CASCVLGSPLHF
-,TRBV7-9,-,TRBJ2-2,TGTGCCAGCAGCTTAGTAGTTTTGGGACCTAGGAACACCGGGGAGCTGTTTTTT,CASSLVVLGPRNTGELFF
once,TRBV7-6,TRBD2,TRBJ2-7,TGTGCCAGCAGCTCCCCCCGGGAGGTTCGGCAGTACTTC,CASSSPREVRQYF
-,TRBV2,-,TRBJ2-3,TGTGCCAGCAGTCTGAGTCGGCATCTCAACACAGATACGCAGTATTTT,CASSLSRHLNTDTQYF
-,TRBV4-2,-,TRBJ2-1,TGTGCCAGCAGCCGCAGTGCAGGGGCACCGGAGCAGTTCTTC,CASSRSAGAPEQFF
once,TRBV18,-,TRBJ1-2,TGTGCCAGCTCACCAAACAAGAACTATGGCTACACCTTC,CASSPNKNYGYTF
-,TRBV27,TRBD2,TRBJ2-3,TGTGCCAGCAGTTCCGGGACTAGCGGGGGGATCACCAGCACAGATACGCAGTATTTT,CASSSGTSGGITSTDTQYF
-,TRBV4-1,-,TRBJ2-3,TGCGCCAGCAGCCAAGATGATGCAGATACGCAGTATTTT,CASSQDDADTQYF
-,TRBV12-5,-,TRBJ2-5,TGTGCTAGTGGTTTGGGGACAGAGAGACAAGAGACCCAGTACTTC,CASGLGTERQETQYF
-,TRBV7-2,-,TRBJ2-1,TGTGCCAGCAGCTTAGCGGTGGGTGAGCAGTTCTTC,CASSLAVGEQFF
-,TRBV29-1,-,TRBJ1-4,TGCAGCGTTAGGGGCGCAACTAATGAAAAACTGTTTTTT,CSVRGATNEKLFF